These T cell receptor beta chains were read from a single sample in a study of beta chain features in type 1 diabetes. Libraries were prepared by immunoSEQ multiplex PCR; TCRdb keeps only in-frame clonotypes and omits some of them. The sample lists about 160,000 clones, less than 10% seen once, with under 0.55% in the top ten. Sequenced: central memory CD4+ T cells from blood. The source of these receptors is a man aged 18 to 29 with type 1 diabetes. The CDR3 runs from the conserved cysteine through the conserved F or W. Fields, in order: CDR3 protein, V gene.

CASSPGQGAIAENIQYF,TRBV5-4
CASSARTGGADTQYF,TRBV9
CASSLDSSSPLHF,TRBV7-7
CASSSGLGNTQYF,TRBV19
CASSFGRGWSDTQYF,TRBV28
CASSPRSSDRGTYEQYF,TRBV9
CASSLDRKQGWEQYF,TRBV5-4
CASSSRDKGTDTQYF,TRBV6-6
CSVIPTSGGTDTQYF,TRBV29-1
CASSPGPNYGYTF,TRBV27
CASSLGQGAGEQFF,TRBV5-4
CASSQSGQGNQPQHF,TRBV4-3
CASSPFSPGGSPTEAFF,TRBV4-1
CASSDSFRGSDTQYF,TRBV6-4
CASSQEQGGTEAFF,TRBV4-3
CASSSTGTIYEQYF,TRBV5-1
CASRSGGVSYNEQFF,TRBV5-4
CASSATSEEQFF,TRBV5-6
CASRGLAGGMGGNEQFF,TRBV7-8
CASSETTNTGELFF,TRBV19
CASSHIARLNYEQYF,TRBV27
CASSPAGTNYGYTF,TRBV28
CASSIWGGSPGELFF,TRBV19
CASSLYRNTEAFF,TRBV27
CASSDSSSRGWEQFF,TRBV18
CASSLAQGFGGYTF,TRBV7-2
CASSQDYLGQAAYGYTF,TRBV4-2
CSVERQGYEQYF,TRBV29-1
CATSFDTGHAGYTF,TRBV15
CASSFTENTEAFF,TRBV7-9
CASTGGGLQETQYF,TRBV5-1
CASSPWTGAGETQYF,TRBV5-4
CASSWRWGGTTNTGELFF,TRBV7-2
CASSLALAGGYEQYF,TRBV5-1
CASSAGRRDQPQHF,TRBV2
CASSQQVRGTEAFF,TRBV4-3
CASSYMGGTEAFF,TRBV6-5
CASSQVDGRGANYGYTF,TRBV4-3
CAWSVGVADTQYF,TRBV30
CASSVGQTVETQYF,TRBV9
CASISAKSGAPSTDTQYF,TRBV7-8
CASSPRVGGDTQYF,TRBV4-3
CASSYGTGGTVETQYF,TRBV6-5
CASSSYKGVGKNEQFF,TRBV5-4
CASSLRGSYNSPLHF,TRBV28
CSVEDQGEKNIQYF,TRBV29-1
CASSGGLQETQYF,TRBV2
CASSPQGSEQYF,TRBV18
CASSPGQGNGGYTF,TRBV5-1
CASSLDSGGLDTQYF,TRBV5-1
CASSSGLAGGWETQYF,TRBV5-4
CASNDRENQWNTEAFF,TRBV11-2
CASSQRVSNEKLFF,TRBV4-3